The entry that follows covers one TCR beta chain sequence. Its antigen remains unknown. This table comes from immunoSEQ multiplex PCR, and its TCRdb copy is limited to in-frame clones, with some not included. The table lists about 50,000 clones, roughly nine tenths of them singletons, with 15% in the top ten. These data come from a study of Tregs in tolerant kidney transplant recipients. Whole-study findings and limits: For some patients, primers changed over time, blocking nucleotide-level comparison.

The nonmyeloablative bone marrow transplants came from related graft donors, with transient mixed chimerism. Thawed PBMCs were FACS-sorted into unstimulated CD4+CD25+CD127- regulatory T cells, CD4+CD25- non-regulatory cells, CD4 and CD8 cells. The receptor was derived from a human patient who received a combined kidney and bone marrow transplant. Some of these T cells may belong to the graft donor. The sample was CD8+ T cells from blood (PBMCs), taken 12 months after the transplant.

The CDR3 DNA sequence: TGTGCCAGCAGTTTTACCAGGGCCGCCGGGGAGCTGTTTTTT. As protein: CASSFTRAAGELFF. The chain combines TRBV28 with TRBJ2-2; weak D call: TRBD1 (5 bases). Deletions cut 3 bases from V and 6 bases from J, with 11 bases between. This CDR3 is built from 14 residues. CDR1 is MDHEN, CDR2 SYDVKM, per germline.